This T cell receptor beta chain was recovered during a study of lymphopenia after photon versus proton radiotherapy. Study outcomes and limitations: Under photons, naive T cells and diversity fell while effector/memory populations rose. After lymphocyte nadir, photon-treated repertoires showed oligoclonal expansion, especially CD8+ Temra. Better survival with proton therapy was suggested as possible, not demonstrated.

Assay: immunoSEQ multiplex PCR; the TCRdb copy retains only in-frame clones and omits some. The sample contains approximately 40,000 clones, 70% to 90% of which appear only once. CDR3 length equals 18 residues. V was pared by 3 bases and J by 4 bases, with 24 bases between. The germline V gene has CDR1 MNHEY and CDR2 SMNVEV (reference sequence). Notes on this clone: What it recognizes is unknown.

Source: peripheral blood, taken from a patient treated with proton-based radiotherapy. The sequence came from an older woman with pancreatic cancer. Some clones in this sample may be carry-over from other donors' samples. The chain joins TRBV27 to TRBJ1-2; the D gene is possibly TRBD1 (6 bases). DNA for the CDR3: TGTGCCAGCAGTTTGCGCCCCCTTATTCGGGGGCGCGTCTATGGCTACACCTTC. Its protein is CASSLRPLIRGRVYGYTF.